The 19 T cell receptor beta chains presented below share a single source sample, sequenced in a study of T cells after posttransplantation cyclophosphamide. TCRdb keeps only in-frame clones here, not all; method: immunoSEQ multiplex PCR. There are tens of thousands of clones in the sample, none observed a single time. The specimen was PBMCs. The receptors were gathered from a woman aged 50 to 65 in good health and a related stem cell transplant donor.

This clone was seen repeatedly, ten times or more. The chain has TRBV19 and TRBJ1-2; D may be TRBD1 (6 bases). Germline values: CDR1 LNHDA, CDR2 SQIVND (reference sequence). The CDR3 length is 15 residues. The V gene lost 5 bases and the J gene lost 5 bases, with 18 bases spanning the gap. Here the CDR3 reads CASSGQSGGRYGYTF. CDR3 nucleotide sequence: TGTGCCAGTAGTGGACAGTCGGGCGGACGGTATGGCTACACCTTC.

This clone was picked up many times. V gene TRBV7-7 combines with J gene TRBJ1-1, with a tentative D call TRBD1 (6 bases). CDR1 and CDR2 (germline): SSHAT, FNYEAQ (reference sequence). V was shortened by 8 bases and J by 0 bases, with 10 bases between the two germline ends. The CDR3 totals 13 residues. CDR3 DNA sequence: TGTGCCAGCTCGAGGGGGATGAACACTGAAGCTTTCTTT. It encodes CASSRGMNTEAFF.

This clone was found many times. The chain combines TRBV19 with TRBJ2-7; the match to TRBD2 covers 11 bases. From germline, CDR1 is LNHDA and CDR2 SQIVND (reference sequence). There are 15 residues in the CDR3. With V trimmed by 6 bases and J by 0 bases, 4 bases remained unmatched. CDR3 DNA: TGTGCCAGTAGAGTACTAGCGGGGGCCTCCTACGAGCAGTACTTC. Its protein product is CASRVLAGASYEQYF.

This clone was recorded many times. The chain combines TRBV19 with TRBJ1-2; tentative D call: TRBD1 (6 bases). Trimming removed 2 bases at V and 8 bases at J, with 15 bases between. The CDR3 is 14 residues long. The germline V gene encodes CDR1 LNHDA and CDR2 SQIVND (reference sequence). The CDR3, as DNA: TGTGCCAGTAGTATAAACGCTGGACAGACCGGCTACACCTTC. Translated, it gives CASSINAGQTGYTF.

In nucleotides, the CDR3 is TGTGCCAGCAGTTTATTCCTGGGACAGGGGCTCTCATGGAGCAATCAGCCCCAGCATTTT. Protein product: CASSLFLGQGLSWSNQPQHF. The chain couples TRBV28 to TRBJ1-5; 10 nucleotides align to TRBD1. Germline-derived CDR1 and CDR2 are MDHEN and SYDVKM. The CDR3 length is 20 residues. V lost 1 base to trimming and J lost 1 base; unmatched junction nucleotides: 13.

Ten or more counts support this clone. The rearrangement uses TRBV7-9 and TRBJ2-6; 7 bases align to TRBD1. V was pared by 5 bases and J by 0 bases, with 10 bases of the junction left unmatched. CDR3 size: 18 residues. CDR1 is SEHNR and CDR2 is FQNEAQ in the germline V gene (reference sequence). The CDR3 sequence is CASSAPGQRVSGANVLTF. The CDR3 bases are TGTGCCAGCAGCGCCCCGGGACAGCGCGTCTCTGGGGCCAACGTCCTGACTTTC.

This clone was counted ten times or more. Other DNA sequences of this sample code for an identical CDR3. This chain's CDR3 is CASSLDRGRNTEAFF. CDR3 nucleotides: TGCGCCAGCAGCTTGGACCGGGGAAGGAACACTGAAGCTTTCTTT. The V and J genes are TRBV5-1 and TRBJ1-1; D is unclear. The CDR3 extends over 15 amino acids. Trimming cost V 0 bases and J 1 base, with 10 bases left between them. The V gene's germline CDR1 is SGHRS and CDR2 YFSETQ.

This clone was seen a few times. An end of the junction does not agree with germline; a read error may underlie this. Other DNA sequences within the sample encode an identical CDR3. The V call is TRBV7-9, the J call TRBJ2-5; D ambiguous. CDR3 size: 15 residues. CDR1 and CDR2 from the germline V gene are SEHNR and FQNEAQ (reference sequence). The chain's CDR3 is CASSPEAKKQETQYF. CDR3 bases: TGTGCCAGCAGCCCAGAGGCCAAAAAACAAGAGACTCAGTACTTC. Based on the CDR3 plus reference TRBV7-9 and TRBJ2-5, the full variable domain is DTGVSQNPRHKITKRGQNVTFRCDPISEHNRLYWYRQTLGQGPEFLTYFQNEAQLEKSRLLSDRFSAERPKGSFSTLEIQRTEQGDSAMYLCASSPEAKKQETQYFGPGTRLLVL.

This clone was found many times. This sequence joins TRBV6-6 and TRBJ1-2, with TRBD1 matching over 12 bases. Trimming cost V 1 base and J 7 bases; bases outside gene matches: 7. Germline-derived CDR1 and CDR2 are MNHNY and SVGAGI (reference sequence). This CDR3 is 16 amino acids long. The CDR3 DNA sequence: TGTGCCAGCAGTTACTTTTCGGGACAGGGGGCGGTTGGCTACACCTTC. Protein sequence: CASSYFSGQGAVGYTF.

This clone was seen more than once but under ten times. The chain is built from TRBV28 and TRBJ2-1; 8 bases match TRBD2. J was trimmed by 10 bases and V by 1 base; bases with no gene match: 6. The V gene's germline CDR1 is MDHEN and CDR2 SYDVKM. This CDR3 contains 14 residues. CDR3 coding DNA: TGTGCCAGCAGTTTATTAGGAGCGGGGGAGGAGCAGTTCTTC. It translates to CASSLLGAGEEQFF.

This clone was picked up many times. The V and J genes are TRBV18 and TRBJ2-5; D uncertain. V dropped 6 bases and J dropped 3 bases, with 14 bases sitting between them. Per germline, CDR1 KGHSH and CDR2 LQKENI. The CDR3 sequence is 14 residues long. The CDR3 is CASSVSHSKETQYF. The DNA for the CDR3 is TGTGCCAGCTCGGTGAGCCACTCAAAAGAGACCCAGTACTTC.

This clone was counted at least ten times. The chain has TRBV7-9 and TRBJ2-7, with 7 bases that match TRBD1. V was clipped by 4 bases and J by 2 bases; unmatched bases: 11. CDR1 is SEHNR and CDR2 is FQNEAQ in the germline V gene (reference sequence). This CDR3 is 16 amino acids long. The CDR3 region has the DNA TGTGCCAGCAGCTCGAACCGACAGGGCCCAACCTACGAGCAGTACTTC. This codes for CASSSNRQGPTYEQYF.

This clone has at least ten counts. The chain links TRBV2 to TRBJ1-3; perhaps TRBD1 as D (5 bases). This CDR3 spans 16 amino acids. V dropped 4 bases and J dropped 0 bases, with 13 bases sitting between them. CDR1 is SNHLY, CDR2 FYNNEI, per germline. The DNA for the CDR3 is TGTGCCAGCAGTGGTTGGATAGGGGCCTCTGGAAACACCATATATTTT. Translating it yields CASSGWIGASGNTIYF.

This clone was detected many times. The chain combines TRBV6-5 with TRBJ1-2; 9 positions match TRBD1. CDR3 length equals 15 residues. The germline V gene has CDR1 MNHEY and CDR2 SVGAGI. Trimming at V came to 0 bases and at J to 7 bases, leaving 6 bases not matched to a gene. The CDR3 region has the DNA TGTGCCAGCAGTTACTCCCGGGACAGGGTTGGTGGCTACACCTTC. Translating gives CASSYSRDRVGGYTF.

This clone was detected ten times or more. The chain joins TRBV5-4 to TRBJ2-4; a weak D match, TRBD1 (5 bases). The CDR3 covers 15 residues. Trimming took off 2 bases at V and 5 bases at J, with 14 bases between the two ends. CDR1 is SGHNT, CDR2 YYREEE, per germline (reference sequence). The CDR3 sequence: CASSFPGQGENIQYF. In DNA form, the CDR3 reads TGTGCCAGCAGCTTCCCTGGGCAGGGCGAAAACATTCAGTACTTC.

This clone was detected many times. The gene calls are TRBV6-1 and TRBJ1-6, with no clear D. The CDR3 contains 15 residues. V was cut by 3 bases and J by 0 bases, with 6 bases left in between. Germline V gene sequence: CDR1 MNHNS, CDR2 SASEGT. CDR3 DNA sequence: TGTGCCAGCAGTGACGGTTCCTCCTATAATTCACCCCTCCACTTT. Translation gives CASSDGSSYNSPLHF.

By share, this clone counts as medium-sized (0.01 to 0.1%). The genes are TRBV19 and TRBJ2-7; no definite D call. Trimming shortened V by 5 bases and J by 2 bases, and 13 bases separated the two germline ends. The CDR3 sequence is 14 residues long. The germline V gene has CDR1 LNHDA and CDR2 SQIVND (reference sequence). In DNA, the CDR3 is TGTGCCAGTAGTCCCGGCAGGCGTACCTACGAGCAGTACTTC. It encodes CASSPGRRTYEQYF.

At least ten counts were recorded for this clone. This chain uses TRBV5-4 with TRBJ1-1; D is ambiguous. The CDR3 is 14 amino acids. V lost 1 base and J 2 bases, leaving 9 bases between the germline ends. CDR1 and CDR2 from the germline V gene are SGHNT and YYREEE (reference sequence). The CDR3 sequence: CASSLYDFNTEAFF. The CDR3 DNA follows: TGTGCCAGCAGCTTGTATGACTTTAACACTGAAGCTTTCTTT. Variable domain in full (rest from reference TRBV5-4 and TRBJ1-1): ETGVTQSPTHLIKTRGQQVTLRCSSQSGHNTVSWYQQALGQGPQFIFQYYREEENGRGNFPPRFSGLQFPNYSSELNVNALELDDSALYLCASSLYDFNTEAFFGQGTRLTVV.

This clone was counted at least ten times. The chain combines TRBV7-9 with TRBJ1-4; the match to TRBD1 covers 8 bases. The trim removed 2 bases at V and 8 bases at J, leaving 4 bases unmatched. The germline V gene has CDR1 SEHNR and CDR2 FQNEAQ (reference sequence). This CDR3 region has 14 residues. CDR3 sequence reads: CASSLQGAREKLFF. The CDR3 nucleotides read TGTGCCAGCAGCTTACAGGGGGCGAGAGAAAAACTGTTTTTT. Complete variable domain (other parts from reference TRBV7-9 and TRBJ1-4): DTGVSQNPRHKITKRGQNVTFRCDPISEHNRLYWYRQTLGQGPEFLTYFQNEAQLEKSRLLSDRFSAERPKGSFSTLEIQRTEQGDSAMYLCASSLQGAREKLFFGSGTQLSVL.